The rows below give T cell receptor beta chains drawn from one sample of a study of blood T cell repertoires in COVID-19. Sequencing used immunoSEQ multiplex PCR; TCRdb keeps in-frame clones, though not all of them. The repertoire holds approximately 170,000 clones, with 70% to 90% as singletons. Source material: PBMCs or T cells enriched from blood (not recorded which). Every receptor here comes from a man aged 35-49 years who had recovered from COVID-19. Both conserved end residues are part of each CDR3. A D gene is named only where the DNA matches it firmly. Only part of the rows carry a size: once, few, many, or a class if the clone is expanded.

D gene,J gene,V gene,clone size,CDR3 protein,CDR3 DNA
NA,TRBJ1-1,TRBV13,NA,CASTNGGSRIF,TGTGCCAGCACAAACGGGGGGTCTCGAATCTTT
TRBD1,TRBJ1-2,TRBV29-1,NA,CSGGTGGSYGYTF,TGCAGCGGAGGGACAGGGGGGTCCTATGGCTACACCTTC
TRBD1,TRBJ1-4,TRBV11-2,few,CASSSQGANEKLFF,TGTGCCAGCAGCTCACAGGGGGCGAATGAAAAACTGTTTTTT
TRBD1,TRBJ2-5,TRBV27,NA,CASSPRGPDRGGRETQYF,TGTGCCAGCAGTCCCCGAGGTCCCGACAGGGGTGGGCGAGAGACCCAGTACTTC
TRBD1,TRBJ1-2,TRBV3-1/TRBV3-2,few,CASSQEGQGEYLHGYTF,TGTGCCAGCAGCCAAGAGGGACAGGGAGAGTATTTGCATGGCTACACCTTC
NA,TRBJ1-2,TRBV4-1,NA,CASSQDRGINYGYTF,TGCGCCAGCAGCCAAGATCGGGGTATCAACTATGGCTACACCTTC
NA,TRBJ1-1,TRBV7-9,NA,CASSSTEGEAFF,TGTGCCAGCAGCTCCACGGAGGGTGAAGCTTTCTTT
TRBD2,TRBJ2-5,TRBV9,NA,CASSASGGDQETQYF,TGTGCCAGCAGCGCTAGCGGGGGGGACCAAGAGACCCAGTACTTC
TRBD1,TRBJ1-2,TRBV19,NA,CASSIYFRDSLYGYTF,TGTGCCAGTAGTATCTATTTTAGGGACAGCCTCTATGGCTACACCTTC
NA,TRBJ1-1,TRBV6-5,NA,CASSPSNRVGWAFF,TGTGCCAGCAGCCCCTCGAACAGGGTTGGATGGGCTTTCTTT
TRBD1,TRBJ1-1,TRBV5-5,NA,CASSFLVQGYTEAFF,TGTGCCAGCAGCTTTTTAGTACAGGGGTACACTGAAGCTTTCTTT
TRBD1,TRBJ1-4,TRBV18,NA,CASSSSPGQGSEKLFF,TGTGCCAGCTCAAGCAGTCCGGGACAGGGTTCCGAAAAACTGTTTTTT
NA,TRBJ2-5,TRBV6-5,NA,CASSYGAMSETQYF,TGTGCCAGCAGTTACGGGGCGATGTCGGAGACCCAGTACTTC
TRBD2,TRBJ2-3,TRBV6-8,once,CASPREGESSTDTQYF,TGTGCCAGCCCTCGGGAGGGGGAGTCAAGCACAGATACGCAGTATTTT
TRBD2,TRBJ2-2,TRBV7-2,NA,CASSLEGRDTGELFF,TGTGCCAGCAGCTTAGAAGGGAGGGACACCGGGGAGCTGTTTTTT
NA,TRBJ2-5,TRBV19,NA,CASSASLGRGAETQYF,TGTGCCAGTAGTGCCTCCTTAGGGCGTGGGGCGGAGACCCAGTACTTC
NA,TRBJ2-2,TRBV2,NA,CASSETTGSTGELFF,TGTGCCAGCAGTGAAACTACAGGGAGCACCGGGGAGCTGTTTTTT
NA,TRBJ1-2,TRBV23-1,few,CASSLPRPGYDYGYTF,TGCGCCAGCAGTCTACCCCGGCCGGGTTACGACTATGGCTACACCTTC
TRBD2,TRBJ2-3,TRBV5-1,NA,CASSWTSDRTDTQYF,TGCGCCAGCAGCTGGACTAGCGATCGCACAGATACGCAGTATTTT
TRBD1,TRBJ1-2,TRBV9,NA,CASSVGQGAWGYTF,TGTGCCAGCAGCGTAGGCCAGGGGGCCTGGGGCTACACCTTC
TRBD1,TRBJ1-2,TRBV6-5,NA,CASSLEQGSYGYTF,TGTGCCAGCAGCCTCGAACAGGGGAGCTATGGCTACACCTTC
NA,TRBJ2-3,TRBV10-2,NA,CASIGRQPTDTQYF,TGCGCCAGCATTGGGAGACAACCCACAGATACGCAGTATTTT
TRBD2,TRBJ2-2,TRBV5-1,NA,CASSAKAMGLATNTGELFF,TGCGCCAGCAGCGCGAAAGCTATGGGACTAGCGACGAACACCGGGGAGCTGTTTTTT
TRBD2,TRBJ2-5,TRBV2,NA,CASSVEDGGGRETQYF,TGTGCCAGCAGTGTCGAGGATGGCGGGGGACGGGAGACCCAGTACTTC
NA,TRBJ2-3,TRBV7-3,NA,CASSLGAGLPSTDTQYF,TGTGCCAGCAGCTTAGGGGCAGGGCTTCCTAGCACAGATACGCAGTATTTT
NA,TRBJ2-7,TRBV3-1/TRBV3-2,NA,CASSQRGGVYEQYF,TGTGCCAGCAGCCAACGTGGTGGAGTCTACGAGCAGTACTTC
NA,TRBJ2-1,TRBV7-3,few,CASSPGPAWNEQFF,TGTGCCAGCAGCCCAGGCCCAGCTTGGAATGAGCAGTTCTTC